The clone carrying this TCR beta chain came up many times. Genomic DNA constituted the template upon which TCR beta VDJ and CDR3 profiling was performed. TCRdb re-derived calls from the reads in MiXCR, one entry per CDR3 protein. The top ten clones hold about 29% of a sample with 190,000 or so distinct CDR3 sequences, roughly 57% of them seen once. This sample was included in a study of CD8+CD57+ T cells in acquired aplastic anemia. The TCR was taken from a human donor in good health. Sequenced input: sorted CD4+, CD8+, or CD8+CD57+ T cells (not recorded which) from PBMCs.

The CDR3 here is CASSELAGAGTEAFF. Written as DNA, the CDR3 is TGCGCCAGCAGTGAACTCGCAGGGGCCGGGACTGAAGCTTTCTTT. V and J are TRBV10-1 and TRBJ1-1; possibly TRBD1 for D (6 bases). The V end lost 3 bases, the J end lost 5 bases, and 16 bases lay between the germline ends. The CDR3 extends over 15 amino acids. Germline assignment: CDR1 WNHNN and CDR2 SYGVQD (reference sequence).